This TCR beta chain was profiled in a study of CXCR3-negative and CXCR3-positive naive CD8 T cells. As for the study in general: Around 140 million TRB reads were obtained overall (about 1.5 +/- 0.3 million per library). Study results and limitations: Researchers reported similar TRBV-TRBJ usage in naive CXCR3-negative and CXCR3-positive cells, though memory differed. Against CXCR3-negative naive cells, CXCR3-positive naive cells showed more hydrophobic TRB CDR3s. Much lower diversity was found in memory CD8+ cells, while both naive subsets had comparably high diversity.

In the case of this clonotype: Its target is unknown.

This CDR3 has 14 residues. The V gene's germline CDR1 is LGHDT and CDR2 YNNKEL (reference sequence). UMI-labeled 5' RACE yielded the TRB cDNA libraries. For each CDR3 protein, TCRdb gives one entry from its re-call of the 5' RACE reads, without DNA. The sample's table shows more than 6,000 distinct CDR3 sequences. The chain uses TRBV3-1 and TRBJ2-7. Specimen: naive CXCR3- CD8+ T cells from blood. Stated subset: CD45RO-CCR7+CD27+CD95- naive CD8+ T cells lacking CXCR3 (TNR3-). The sequence derives from a human donor in good health. Some clones in this sample may be carry-over from other donors' samples. CDR3 amino acids: CASSRPTRPYEQYF.